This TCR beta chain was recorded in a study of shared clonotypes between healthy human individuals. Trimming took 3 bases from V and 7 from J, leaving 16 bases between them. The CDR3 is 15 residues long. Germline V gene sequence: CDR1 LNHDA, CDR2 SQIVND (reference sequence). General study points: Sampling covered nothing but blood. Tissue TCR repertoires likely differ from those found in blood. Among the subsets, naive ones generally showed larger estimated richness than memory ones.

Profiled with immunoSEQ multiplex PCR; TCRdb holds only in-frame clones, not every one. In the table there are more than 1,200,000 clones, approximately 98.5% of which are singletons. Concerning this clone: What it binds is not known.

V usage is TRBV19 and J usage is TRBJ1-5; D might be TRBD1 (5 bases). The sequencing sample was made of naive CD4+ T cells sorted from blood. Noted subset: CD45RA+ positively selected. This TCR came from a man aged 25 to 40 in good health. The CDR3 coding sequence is TGTGCCAGTAGTATGGGGCAGGTCGCTTCCCAGCCCCAGCATTTT. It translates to CASSMGQVASQPQHF.